The 29 T cell receptor beta chains below come from one sample, sequenced in a study of blood T cell repertoires in COVID-19. TCRdb's copy holds only in-frame clones and misses some; the assay was immunoSEQ multiplex PCR. The profile shows under 300,000 clones, 65% to 90% of them singletons. The sample taken for sequencing was peripheral blood. All receptors derive from an elderly woman with active or convalescent COVID-19.

The genes are TRBV27 and TRBJ2-3, with TRBD2 identical over 7 bases. The CDR3 consists of 15 residues. V shed 7 bases, J shed 3 bases, and the junction held 10 bases outside the gene matches. Germline CDR1 and CDR2: MNHEY and SMNVEV (reference sequence). The CDR3 sequence is CASKGGAGVTDTQYF. The CDR3 nucleotides read TGTGCCAGCAAGGGAGGCGCGGGGGTGACAGATACGCAGTATTTT.

The chain has TRBV5-1 and TRBJ1-4, with TRBD1 matching over 9 bases. The CDR3 has 14 amino acids. V was clipped by 4 bases and J by 7 bases; unmatched bases: 5. Germline-derived CDR1 and CDR2 are SGHRS and YFSETQ. The CDR3 coding sequence is TGCGCCAGCAGCGGGGGACAGGGAGGTGAAAAACTGTTTTTT. Translation: CASSGGQGGEKLFF.

The chain carries TRBV6-1 and TRBJ2-2, with D possibly TRBD1 on 6 matching bases. This CDR3 comprises 15 residues. V lost 2 bases and J 6 bases, leaving 13 bases between the germline ends. Germline CDR1 reads MNHNS; CDR2 reads SASEGT. The CDR3 DNA sequence: TGTGCCAGCAGTGAATCGGCAGGGGTCCCCGGGGAGCTGTTTTTT. It is translated as CASSESAGVPGELFF.

The rearrangement uses TRBV7-2 and TRBJ2-1; possibly TRBD1 for D (5 bases). Trimming shortened V by 1 base and J by 4 bases, and 11 bases separated the two germline ends. Germline assignment: CDR1 SGHTA and CDR2 FQGNSA. The CDR3 has 15 amino acids. CDR3 residues: CASSLVAGPYNEQFF. CDR3 in DNA: TGTGCCAGCAGCTTAGTTGCAGGGCCTTACAATGAGCAGTTCTTC. Full variable domain (rest looked up from reference TRBV7-2 and TRBJ2-1): GAGVSQSPSNKVTEKGKDVELRCDPISGHTALYWYRQSLGQGLEFLIYFQGNSAPDKSGLPSDRFSAERTGGSVSTLTIQRTQQEDSAVYLCASSLVAGPYNEQFFGPGTRLTVL.

This clone appeared a few times. The V call is TRBV6-1, the J call TRBJ2-2, with TRBD2 identical over 7 bases. V gave up 3 bases and J gave up 7 bases; unmatched junction bases: 8. CDR1 is MNHNS and CDR2 is SASEGT in the germline V gene. The CDR3 has 15 residues. CDR3 sequence reads: CASSELMRGSGELFF. The DNA for the CDR3 is TGTGCCAGCAGTGAGTTGATGCGGGGGAGCGGGGAGCTGTTTTTT.

The chain combines TRBV29-1 with TRBJ2-7; the match to TRBD2 covers 10 bases. The CDR3 has 17 amino acids. The V gene end was trimmed by 0 bases and the J gene end by 4 bases; junction bases not matched to a gene: 12. CDR1 SQVTM and CDR2 ANQGSEA come from the germline V gene. The CDR3 DNA sequence: TGCAGCGTTGAAGAGGGTCGTACGCTAGCGGGAGAGTACGAGCAGTACTTC. It translates to CSVEEGRTLAGEYEQYF.

This sequence joins TRBV19 and TRBJ2-3, with TRBD2 as a possible D gene (5 bases). This CDR3 is built from 14 residues. Per germline, CDR1 LNHDA and CDR2 SQIVND (reference sequence). Trimming took off 5 bases at V and 9 bases at J, with 18 bases between the two ends. In nucleotides, the CDR3 is TGTGCCAGTAGTTTAAGCCCGGGAATAAGAACGCAGTATTTT. Its protein is CASSLSPGIRTQYF.

This chain links TRBV5-1 with TRBJ1-2; TRBD1 matches at 7 bases. The germline V gene has CDR1 SGHRS and CDR2 YFSETQ. The V segment lost 2 bases and the J segment 4 bases; nucleotides outside the gene matches: 5. This CDR3 is 14 amino acids long. CDR3 sequence reads: CASSLGTAFYGYTF. CDR3 nucleotides: TGCGCCAGCAGCTTAGGGACAGCCTTCTATGGCTACACCTTC.

The rearrangement links TRBV5-1 to TRBJ1-2; D unresolved. Germline V gene sequence: CDR1 SGHRS, CDR2 YFSETQ. This CDR3 is 14 amino acids long. Trimming removed 3 bases from V and 6 bases from J, with 15 bases in between. The CDR3 spells CASSSDLAGNGYTF. The CDR3 DNA is TGCGCCAGCAGCTCAGACCTGGCGGGGAATGGCTACACCTTC.

This chain joins TRBV19 and TRBJ2-2; 9 nucleotides line up with TRBD1. The J segment lost 8 bases and the V segment lost 3 bases, leaving 13 bases of the junction unmatched. The length of the CDR3 is 17 residues. Germline loops: CDR1 LNHDA, CDR2 SQIVND (reference sequence). The CDR3 region is CASSIGQGPAAVGELFF. The CDR3 region has the DNA TGTGCCAGTAGTATCGGACAGGGGCCCGCGGCTGTTGGGGAGCTGTTTTTT.

This clone was seen a handful of times. The chain carries TRBV10-3 and TRBJ2-7; D ambiguous. The CDR3 loop spans 15 amino acids. Germline V gene sequence: CDR1 ENHRY, CDR2 SYGVKD. Deletions cut 2 bases from V and 0 bases from J, with 11 bases between. The CDR3 coding sequence is TGTGCCATCAGTGAGACCGGGTTCTACTCCTACGAGCAGTACTTC. Translating it yields CAISETGFYSYEQYF.

The genes are TRBV11-2 and TRBJ1-5; D call uncertain. CDR1 and CDR2 (germline): SGHAT, FQNNGV. The V end lost 5 bases, the J end lost 0 bases, and 8 bases lay between the germline ends. The CDR3 contains 14 residues. The CDR3 protein is CASSPSNSNQPQHF. In DNA, the CDR3 is TGTGCCAGCAGCCCCAGTAATAGCAATCAGCCCCAGCATTTT.

The chain employs TRBV13 and TRBJ2-7, with D possibly being TRBD1 (6 bases). V was pared by 0 bases and J by 7 bases, with 19 bases between. The CDR3 covers 16 residues. Germline-derived CDR1 and CDR2 are PRHDT and FYEKMQ (reference sequence). The CDR3 DNA is TGTGCCAGCAGCTTAGGGGGAAGGGGACACCACCGAGAGCAGTACTTC. Protein product: CASSLGGRGHHREQYF. The whole variable domain, filled in from reference TRBV13 and TRBJ2-7, reads AAGVIQSPRHLIKEKRETATLKCYPIPRHDTVYWYQQGPGQDPQFLISFYEKMQSDKGSIPDRFSAQQFSDYHSELNMSSLELGDSALYFCASSLGGRGHHREQYFGPGTRLTVT.

The V and J genes are TRBV28 and TRBJ1-2; D might be TRBD1 (5 bases). V lost 8 bases to trimming and J lost 2 bases, with 9 bases between them. This CDR3 is built from 12 residues. Germline V gene data show CDR1 as MDHEN and CDR2 as SYDVKM. The CDR3 reads CASLGGNYGYTF. In DNA form, the CDR3 reads TGTGCCAGCCTGGGGGGGAACTATGGCTACACCTTC.

V is TRBV5-1 and J is TRBJ1-3; D gene uncertain. V lost 7 bases to trimming and J lost 2 bases, with 16 bases between them. The germline CDR1 and CDR2 sequences are SGHRS and YFSETQ. This CDR3 is built from 15 residues. DNA for the CDR3: TGCGCCAGCGGAATGCCGGACTCTACTGGAAACACCATATATTTT. It specifies CASGMPDSTGNTIYF.

J is TRBJ1-1 and V is TRBV19, with 9 bases matching TRBD1. The trim removed 6 bases at V and 2 bases at J, leaving 16 bases unmatched. The CDR3 is 18 residues long. The germline V gene encodes CDR1 LNHDA and CDR2 SQIVND (reference sequence). The CDR3 protein is CASRTPGQGPLGNTEAFF. The CDR3 DNA reads TGTGCCAGTAGGACACCGGGACAGGGCCCCCTGGGAAACACTGAAGCTTTCTTT.

The CDR3 coding sequence is TGTGCCAGCAGCCCCAAGATGGGAGCAAGCACAGATACGCAGTATTTT. This gives the protein CASSPKMGASTDTQYF. The rearrangement uses TRBV5-6 and TRBJ2-3, with D tentatively TRBD2 (5 bases). Trimming stripped 4 bases from V and 0 bases from J, with 15 bases between. Germline CDR1 is SGHDT and CDR2 is YYEEEE. This CDR3 spans 16 amino acids.

The gene calls are TRBV3-1 (or the pseudogene TRBV3-2) and TRBJ2-6; TRBD1 aligns across 9 bases. Germline values: CDR1 LGHDT, CDR2 YNNKEL (reference sequence). Trimming at V came to 4 bases and at J to 4 bases, leaving 8 bases not matched to a gene. This CDR3 spans 17 amino acids. Here the CDR3 reads CASSLQGTGFGANVLTF. CDR3 DNA: TGTGCCAGCAGCCTACAGGGGACAGGGTTCGGGGCCAACGTCCTGACTTTC.

V usage is TRBV3-1 (or the pseudogene TRBV3-2) and J usage is TRBJ1-2, with TRBD1 as a possible D gene (6 bases). The V gene's germline CDR1 is LGHDT and CDR2 YNNKEL (reference sequence). The CDR3 consists of 15 residues. V lost 1 base, J lost 0 bases, and 9 bases lay in between. The CDR3 spells CASSQGTEANYGYTF. CDR3 in DNA: TGTGCCAGCAGCCAAGGGACAGAGGCTAACTATGGCTACACCTTC.

This clone appeared a few times. The chain couples TRBV5-4 to TRBJ1-1, with a possible D match to TRBD1 (6 bases). The CDR3 spans 12 residues. Per the germline V gene, CDR1 is SGHNT and CDR2 is YYREEE (reference sequence). The V gene lost 1 base and the J gene lost 5 bases, with 6 bases spanning the gap. CDR3 nucleotide sequence: TGTGCCAGCAGCTTGACAGGGACTGAAGCTTTCTTT. Its protein is CASSLTGTEAFF.

The chain carries TRBV7-2 and TRBJ2-5, with 10 bases fitting TRBD1. Trimming removed 5 bases from V and 6 bases from J; junction bases left unmatched: 6. CDR3 length: 14 residues. The V gene's germline CDR1 is SGHTA and CDR2 FQGNSA. CDR3 protein: CASSPDRGQKTQYF. The CDR3 nucleotides are TGTGCCAGCAGCCCCGACAGGGGGCAGAAGACCCAGTACTTC.

The chain recombines TRBV5-6 with TRBJ2-7; D perhaps matches TRBD1 (6 bases). The CDR3 extends over 15 amino acids. The V and J ends lost 5 bases and 7 bases respectively, with 22 bases between them. Germline V gives CDR1 SGHDT, CDR2 YYEEEE. CDR3 DNA sequence: TGTGCCAGCAGGGCCACTCGGATGGGGGCACGGGAGCAGTACTTC. It translates to CASRATRMGAREQYF.

The rearrangement uses TRBV5-1 and TRBJ1-4; 7 bases map to TRBD1. The CDR3 covers 18 residues. CDR1 is SGHRS, CDR2 YFSETQ, per germline. The junction had 10 bases not matched to a gene; V was cut back by 2 bases and J by 0 bases. For the CDR3, the DNA is TGCGCCAGCAGCTTACAGGGGACTCTGGGGCCAACTAATGAAAAACTGTTTTTT. Translating it yields CASSLQGTLGPTNEKLFF.

J is TRBJ1-5 and V is TRBV2; weak D call: TRBD1 (5 bases). The germline V gene has CDR1 SNHLY and CDR2 FYNNEI. Trimming removed 3 bases at V and 1 base at J, with 13 bases between. CDR3 length: 16 amino acids. CDR3 sequence reads: CASSELGGMSNQPQHF. CDR3 nucleotides: TGTGCCAGCAGTGAGTTGGGGGGTATGAGCAATCAGCCCCAGCATTTT.

The V and J genes are TRBV9 and TRBJ2-1; 9 positions agree with TRBD1. Losses at the gene ends were 3 bases for V and 7 bases for J; bases not matched to a gene: 5. This CDR3 is 14 amino acids long. Germline V CDR1 and CDR2: SGDLS, YYNGEE. CDR3 bases: TGTGCCAGCAGCGCGGAGACAGGGGGAAATGAGCAGTTCTTC. Amino acid sequence: CASSAETGGNEQFF. The whole variable domain, filled in from reference TRBV9 and TRBJ2-1, reads DSGVTQTPKHLITATGQRVTLRCSPRSGDLSVYWYQQSLDQGLQFLIQYYNGEERAKGNILERFSAQQFPDLHSELNLSSLELGDSALYFCASSAETGGNEQFFGPGTRLTVL.

This sequence joins TRBV5-6 and TRBJ2-3; 11 nucleotides line up with TRBD2. The ends lost 0 bases at V and 5 bases at J; junction bases unmatched: 8. Germline V gene data show CDR1 as SGHDT and CDR2 as YYEEEE. The CDR3 loop spans 17 amino acids. The CDR3 sequence: CASSLVTSGDSIDTQYF. The DNA of the CDR3 is TGTGCCAGCAGCTTGGTGACTAGCGGGGACTCGATAGATACGCAGTATTTT. The full variable domain, completed using reference TRBV5-6 and TRBJ2-3, is DAGVTQSPTHLIKTRGQQVTLRCSPKSGHDTVSWYQQALGQGPQFIFQYYEEEERQRGNFPDRFSGHQFPNYSSELNVNALLLGDSALYLCASSLVTSGDSIDTQYFGPGTRLTVL.

This chain uses TRBV18 with TRBJ2-1; D gene unclear. The CDR3 sequence is 14 residues long. Germline-derived CDR1 and CDR2 are KGHSH and LQKENI. Trimming left V 0 bases short and J 7 bases short, with 10 bases between. The CDR3 DNA is TGTGCCAGCTCACCACCAGGAGACCCGAATGAGCAGTTCTTC. Translation: CASSPPGDPNEQFF.

The V call is TRBV5-4, the J call TRBJ1-1; 7 nucleotides agree with TRBD1. Germline V lookup: CDR1 SGHNT, CDR2 YYREEE (reference sequence). The V gene end was trimmed by 4 bases and the J gene end by 0 bases; junction bases not matched to a gene: 9. This CDR3 has 16 residues. CDR3 residues: CASSRGGTALNTEAFF. The DNA for the CDR3 is TGTGCCAGCAGCCGCGGAGGGACAGCATTGAACACTGAAGCTTTCTTT. Full variable domain (rest looked up from reference TRBV5-4 and TRBJ1-1): ETGVTQSPTHLIKTRGQQVTLRCSSQSGHNTVSWYQQALGQGPQFIFQYYREEENGRGNFPPRFSGLQFPNYSSELNVNALELDDSALYLCASSRGGTALNTEAFFGQGTRLTVV.

This clone has more than one count but fewer than ten. The chain couples TRBV11-2 to TRBJ1-1; tentative D call: TRBD1 (5 bases). The CDR3 is 17 amino acids. Trimming shortened V by 1 base and J by 7 bases, and 22 bases separated the two germline ends. Germline CDR1 is SGHAT and CDR2 is FQNNGV. The CDR3 coding sequence is TGTGCCAGCAGCTTAGGGGCTAGGGGCAGGGCCCAGGGTGAAGCTTTCTTT. Translated: CASSLGARGRAQGEAFF.